The next 24 T cell receptor beta chains were all read from a single sample in a study of a mutant IDH1 vaccine in newly diagnosed glioma. As for time point: week 23, last vaccination. The study gave 300 ug of mutant IDH1 20-mer peptide per vaccine dose, with topical imiquimod. Measured with immunoSEQ multiplex PCR; TCRdb has only the in-frame clones, and not every one. Altogether approximately 79,000 clones are present, approximately 85% being singletons, with the ten largest covering approximately 0.8%. Their target antigens are unknown. This specimen was PBMCs, taken from a glioma patient whose treatment included an IDH1 peptide vaccine. These receptors came from a woman between 45 and 65 years old with glioma.

This clone was counted only a few times. This chain connects TRBV19 to TRBJ2-1, with 7 positions matching TRBD2. From germline, CDR1 is LNHDA and CDR2 SQIVND (reference sequence). The CDR3 is 14 residues long. V trimming: 3 bases; J trimming: 4 bases; junction bases outside the gene matches: 3. The CDR3 loop is CASSIGLEYNEQFF. CDR3 sequence (DNA): TGTGCCAGTAGTATCGGACTAGAATACAATGAGCAGTTCTTC. Supplemented by reference TRBV19 and TRBJ2-1, the full variable domain reads DGGITQSPKYLFRKEGQNVTLSCEQNLNHDAMYWYRQDPGQGLRLIYYSQIVNDFQKGDIAEGYSVSREKKESFPLTVTSAQKNPTAFYLCASSIGLEYNEQFFGPGTRLTVL.

This clone was found once. This sequence joins TRBV28 and TRBJ1-1; unclear D gene. Germline CDR1 MDHEN, CDR2 SYDVKM. The V end was cut by 6 bases, the J end by 4 bases, with 15 bases between. The CDR3 runs 14 residues. CDR3 in amino acids: CASSRNKRATEAFF. In nucleotides, the CDR3 is TGTGCCAGCAGCCGAAACAAAAGGGCCACTGAAGCTTTCTTT.

The chain carries TRBV27 and TRBJ1-5, with TRBD1 matching over 9 bases. Per the germline V gene, CDR1 is MNHEY and CDR2 is SMNVEV (reference sequence). The CDR3 length is 16 residues. The V and J ends lost 5 bases and 4 bases, in that order; junction bases with no gene match: 9. In DNA, the CDR3 is TGTGCCAGCAGTCCAGGACAGGGGAGGGTGAATCAGCCCCAGCATTTT. It is translated as CASSPGQGRVNQPQHF.

The rearrangement links TRBV5-1 to TRBJ2-2; 7 positions match TRBD1. The length of the CDR3 is 17 residues. The V and J ends lost 2 bases and 5 bases, in that order; junction bases with no gene match: 12. Germline V gene data show CDR1 as SGHRS and CDR2 as YFSETQ. The CDR3 loop reads CASSFLVDRERTGELFF. For the CDR3, the DNA is TGCGCCAGCAGCTTCCTTGTTGACAGGGAGCGGACCGGGGAGCTGTTTTTT.

The chain has TRBV11-2 and TRBJ2-1, with 8 positions matching TRBD1. The CDR3 sequence is 16 residues long. V lost 5 bases to trimming and J lost 3 bases; unmatched junction nucleotides: 9. Germline V lookup: CDR1 SGHAT, CDR2 FQNNGV. The DNA for the CDR3 is TGTGCCAGCAGCAAGAGGGGACAGGTGGTCTACAATGAGCAGTTCTTC. As protein: CASSKRGQVVYNEQFF.

DNA for the CDR3: TGTGCCAGCAGTCGTGGGGCAACTAATGAAAAACTGTTTTTT. Translation: CASSRGATNEKLFF. J is TRBJ1-4 and V is TRBV6-5; D is ambiguous. This CDR3 has 14 residues. The germline V and J ends were trimmed by 5 bases and 0 bases, with 7 bases remaining between them. Germline lookup yields CDR1 MNHEY and CDR2 SVGAGI.

The sample holds one count of this clone. The gene calls are TRBV5-1 and TRBJ2-5, with 8 bases lining up with TRBD1. The CDR3 has 14 amino acids. The J segment lost 3 bases and the V segment lost 0 bases, leaving 1 base of the junction unmatched. Germline V CDR1 and CDR2: SGHRS, YFSETQ. This CDR3 reads CASSLAGGEETQYF. The CDR3 coding sequence is TGCGCCAGCAGCTTGGCAGGGGGCGAAGAGACCCAGTACTTC.

The CDR3 bases are TGTGCCATCAGTGGGTCTAGCGGGAGGGTGAATGAGCAGTTCTTC. Translation gives CAISGSSGRVNEQFF. The chain links TRBV10-3 to TRBJ2-1; 12 bases line up with TRBD2. The CDR3 runs 15 residues. V lost 4 bases and J lost 7; bases outside the gene matches: 5. Germline assignment: CDR1 ENHRY and CDR2 SYGVKD.

This chain links TRBV5-4 with TRBJ2-1; possible D gene TRBD2, 5 bases. The CDR3 totals 15 residues. V lost 2 bases, J lost 4 bases, and 13 bases lay in between. Per germline, CDR1 SGHNT and CDR2 YYREEE (reference sequence). The CDR3 nucleotides read TGTGCCAGCAGCTTCTCTGAGGGCTTGTACAATGAGCAGTTCTTC. It translates to CASSFSEGLYNEQFF.

The J gene is TRBJ1-5, the V gene TRBV28, with 9 bases lining up with TRBD1. CDR1 and CDR2 (germline): MDHEN, SYDVKM. The CDR3 length is 15 residues. V trimming: 7 bases; J trimming: 8 bases; junction bases outside the gene matches: 12. The CDR3 sequence: CASTEQDRGDKPQHF. In DNA, the CDR3 is TGTGCCAGCACCGAGCAGGACAGGGGCGATAAGCCCCAGCATTTT. Variable domain in full (rest from reference TRBV28 and TRBJ1-5): DVKVTQSSRYLVKRTGEKVFLECVQDMDHENMFWYRQDPGLGLRLIYFSYDVKMKEKGDIPEGYSVSREKKERFSLILESASTNQTSMYLCASTEQDRGDKPQHFGDGTRLSIL.

J is TRBJ1-5 and V is TRBV28, with 8 bases aligning to TRBD1. Per germline, CDR1 MDHEN and CDR2 SYDVKM. V lost 5 bases and J lost 4; bases outside the gene matches: 7. The CDR3 runs to 15 residues. This CDR3 reads CASSAYRGGNQPQHF. For the CDR3, the DNA is TGTGCCAGCAGTGCTTACAGGGGGGGGAATCAGCCCCAGCATTTT.

V gene TRBV28 combines with J gene TRBJ2-2; TRBD2 might be the D (6 bases). Germline CDR1 reads MDHEN; CDR2 reads SYDVKM. Trimming cost V 5 bases and J 4 bases, with 14 bases left between them. The CDR3 is 15 amino acids. CDR3 nucleotide sequence: TGTGCCAGCAGTCCAGGCGGGACGGGCACCGGGGAGCTGTTTTTT. Protein: CASSPGGTGTGELFF.

This chain joins TRBV28 and TRBJ1-1, with TRBD1 matching 10 bases. V trimming: 4 bases; J trimming: 5 bases; junction bases outside the gene matches: 4. The CDR3 is 14 residues long. Germline V gene sequence: CDR1 MDHEN, CDR2 SYDVKM. For the CDR3, the DNA is TGTGCCAGCAGTTCCGGACAGGGGGATACTGAAGCTTTCTTT. Its translation: CASSSGQGDTEAFF. The full variable domain, in which reference TRBV28 and TRBJ1-1 provide the parts outside the CDR3, is DVKVTQSSRYLVKRTGEKVFLECVQDMDHENMFWYRQDPGLGLRLIYFSYDVKMKEKGDIPEGYSVSREKKERFSLILESASTNQTSMYLCASSSGQGDTEAFFGQGTRLTVV.

J is TRBJ1-2 and V is TRBV2, with D hard to call. Per the germline V gene, CDR1 is SNHLY and CDR2 is FYNNEI. V was pared by 3 bases and J by 7 bases, with 15 bases between. CDR3 size: 14 residues. In DNA, the CDR3 is TGTGCCAGCAGTGAGGGAAGGGCACGGGGTGGCTACACCTTC. It specifies CASSEGRARGGYTF.

This clone has just a few counts. The chain uses TRBV28 and TRBJ1-4, with D maybe TRBD1 (5 bases). This CDR3 comprises 16 residues. V lost 3 bases to trimming and J lost 0 bases, with 11 bases between them. The germline V gene encodes CDR1 MDHEN and CDR2 SYDVKM. CDR3 sequence: CASSFQGGPTNEKLFF. The CDR3 DNA sequence: TGTGCCAGCAGTTTCCAGGGTGGGCCAACTAATGAAAAACTGTTTTTT.

The rearrangement links TRBV6-5 to TRBJ1-5; D gene uncertain. V was trimmed by 2 bases and J by 4 bases, leaving 6 bases between them. CDR3 length: 13 residues. Germline CDR1 and CDR2: MNHEY and SVGAGI. The CDR3 nucleotides read TGTGCCAGCAGTTACAGGTTAAATCAGCCCCAGCATTTT. Amino acid sequence: CASSYRLNQPQHF.

This chain links TRBV6-5 with TRBJ1-5; 8 positions match TRBD1. CDR3 length equals 15 residues. The V gene end was trimmed by 4 bases and the J gene end by 5 bases; junction bases not matched to a gene: 7. CDR1 and CDR2 (germline): MNHEY, SVGAGI. CDR3 amino acids: CASSLAGGSHQPQHF. Written as DNA, the CDR3 is TGTGCCAGCAGTTTGGCAGGGGGCTCCCATCAGCCCCAGCATTTT.

This chain connects TRBV7-9 to TRBJ1-2; 7 nucleotides match TRBD1. This CDR3 is built from 12 residues. The V and J ends lost 8 bases and 6 bases, in that order; junction bases with no gene match: 6. In germline, CDR1 is SEHNR, CDR2 FQNEAQ (reference sequence). The CDR3 region has the DNA TGTGCCAGCGGCCTCGGGACAGATGGCTACACCTTC. This translates into CASGLGTDGYTF.

This clone was counted a few times. V and J are TRBV30 and TRBJ1-1, with no clear D. The CDR3 covers 13 residues. Germline CDR1 and CDR2: GTSNPN and SVGIG (reference sequence). V was trimmed by 6 bases and J by 1 base, leaving 12 bases between them. This CDR3 is CACQKGTNTEAFF. The CDR3 region has the DNA TGTGCCTGCCAAAAAGGAACGAACACTGAAGCTTTCTTT.

The chain employs TRBV11-2 and TRBJ1-4, with a possible D match to TRBD1 (6 bases). V lost 2 bases to trimming and J lost 6 bases, with 16 bases between them. This CDR3 comprises 16 residues. CDR1 and CDR2 (germline): SGHAT, FQNNGV. In DNA form, the CDR3 reads TGTGCCAGCAGCTTAATAGGGGGGCGCGGGGATGAAAAACTGTTTTTT. The encoded protein is CASSLIGGRGDEKLFF.

The chain uses TRBV7-2 and TRBJ2-1; the match to TRBD2 covers 7 bases. V gave up 3 bases and J gave up 5 bases; unmatched junction bases: 4. The germline V gene encodes CDR1 SGHTA and CDR2 FQGNSA. The CDR3 loop spans 14 amino acids. For the CDR3, the DNA is TGTGCCAGCAGCTTCGCGGGAGCGAACAATGAGCAGTTCTTC. It yields the protein CASSFAGANNEQFF.

The chain links TRBV7-9 to TRBJ2-7; D ambiguous. This CDR3 contains 15 residues. The V gene lost 3 bases and the J gene lost 0 bases, with 12 bases spanning the gap. The germline gives CDR1 SEHNR, CDR2 FQNEAQ (reference sequence). The CDR3 loop reads CASSFNGPSSYEQYF. The DNA of the CDR3 is TGTGCCAGCAGCTTTAATGGCCCCTCCTCCTACGAGCAGTACTTC.

V and J are TRBV28 and TRBJ1-2; 9 bases are shared with TRBD1. The length of the CDR3 is 14 residues. V lost 5 bases, J lost 4 bases, and 5 bases stayed unmatched. The germline gives CDR1 MDHEN, CDR2 SYDVKM. The CDR3 region is CASSAGTGSYGYTF. CDR3 coding DNA: TGTGCCAGCAGTGCCGGGACAGGGAGCTATGGCTACACCTTC.

The V call is TRBV4-1, the J call TRBJ2-7; weak D call: TRBD2 (5 bases). CDR1 is MGHRA, CDR2 YSYEKL, per germline. The V gene lost 1 base and the J gene lost 0 bases, with 13 bases spanning the gap. CDR3 length: 16 residues. The CDR3 reads CASSQGSGPFSYEQYF. CDR3 sequence (DNA): TGCGCCAGCAGCCAAGGGAGCGGACCGTTCTCCTACGAGCAGTACTTC.